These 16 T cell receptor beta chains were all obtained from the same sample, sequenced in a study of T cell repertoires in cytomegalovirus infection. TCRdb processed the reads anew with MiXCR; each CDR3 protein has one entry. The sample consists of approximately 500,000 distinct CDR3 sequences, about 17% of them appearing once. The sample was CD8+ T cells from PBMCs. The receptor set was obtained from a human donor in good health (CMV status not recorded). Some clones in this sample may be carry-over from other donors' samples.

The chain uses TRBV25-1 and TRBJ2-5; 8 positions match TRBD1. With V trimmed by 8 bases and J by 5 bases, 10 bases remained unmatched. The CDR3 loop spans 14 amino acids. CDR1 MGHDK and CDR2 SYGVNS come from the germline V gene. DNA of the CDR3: TGTGCCAGCGGACAGGGAGTCGGTGGTGAGACCCAGTACTTC. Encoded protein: CASGQGVGGETQYF.

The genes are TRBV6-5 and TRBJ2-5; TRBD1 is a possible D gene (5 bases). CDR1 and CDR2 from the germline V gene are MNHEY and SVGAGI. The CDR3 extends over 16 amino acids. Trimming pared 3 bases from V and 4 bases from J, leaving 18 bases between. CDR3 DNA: TGTGCCAGCAGTTATATTAGGGGTGGGTCTGGAGAGACCCAGTACTTC. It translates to CASSYIRGGSGETQYF.

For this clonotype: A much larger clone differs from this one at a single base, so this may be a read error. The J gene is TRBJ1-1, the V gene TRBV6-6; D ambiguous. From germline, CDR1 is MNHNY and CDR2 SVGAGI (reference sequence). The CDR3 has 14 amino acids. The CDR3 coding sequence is TGTGCCAGCAGTTCCGGGTTACTGAACACTGTAGCTTTCTTT. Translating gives CASSSGLLNTVAFF.

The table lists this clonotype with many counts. As DNA, the CDR3 is TGTGCCAGCAGCTCCTGGGACATCTCGAACACTGAAGCTTTCTTT. It is translated as CASSSWDISNTEAFF. The chain carries TRBV7-9 and TRBJ1-1; a possible D gene is TRBD1 (6 bases). Germline CDR1 reads SEHNR; CDR2 reads FQNEAQ (reference sequence). V was cut by 4 bases and J by 1 base, with 13 bases left in between. This CDR3 has 15 residues.

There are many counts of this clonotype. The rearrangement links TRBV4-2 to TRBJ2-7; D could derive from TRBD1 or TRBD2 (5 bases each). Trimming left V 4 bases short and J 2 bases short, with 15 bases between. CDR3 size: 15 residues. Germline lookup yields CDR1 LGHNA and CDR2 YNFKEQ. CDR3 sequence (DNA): TGTGCCAGCAGCCCGTATAGGGACGATACCTACGAGCAGTACTTC. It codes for CASSPYRDDTYEQYF.

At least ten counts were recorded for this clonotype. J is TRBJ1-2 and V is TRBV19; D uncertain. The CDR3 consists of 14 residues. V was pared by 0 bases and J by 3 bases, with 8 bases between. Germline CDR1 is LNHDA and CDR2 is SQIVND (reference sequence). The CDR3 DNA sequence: TGTGCCAGTAGTATAGAAGGGTTGGACTATGGCTACACCTTC. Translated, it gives CASSIEGLDYGYTF.

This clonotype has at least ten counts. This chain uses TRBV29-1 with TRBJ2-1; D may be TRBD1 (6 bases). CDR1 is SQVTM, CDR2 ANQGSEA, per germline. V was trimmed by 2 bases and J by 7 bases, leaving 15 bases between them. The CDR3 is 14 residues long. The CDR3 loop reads CSVETGEGVNEQFF. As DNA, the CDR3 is TGCAGCGTTGAAACCGGAGAGGGGGTTAATGAGCAGTTCTTC.

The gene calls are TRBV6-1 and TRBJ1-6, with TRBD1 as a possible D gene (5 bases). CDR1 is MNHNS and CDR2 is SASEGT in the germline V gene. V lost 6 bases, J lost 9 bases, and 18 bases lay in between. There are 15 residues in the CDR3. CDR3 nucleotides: TGTGCCAGCAGGCACGGTGTTGAGGGGAGTTCACCCCTCCACTTT. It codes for CASRHGVEGSSPLHF.

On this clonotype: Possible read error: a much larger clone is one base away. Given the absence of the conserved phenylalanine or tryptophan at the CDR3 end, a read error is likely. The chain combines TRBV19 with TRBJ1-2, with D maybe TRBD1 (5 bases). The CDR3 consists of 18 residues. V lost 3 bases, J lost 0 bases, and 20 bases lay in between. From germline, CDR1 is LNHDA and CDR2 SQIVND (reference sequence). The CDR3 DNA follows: TGTGCCAGTAGTATGTTGGGGCCCAACGGCGGGGCTAACTATGGCTACACCTTA. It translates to CASSMLGPNGGANYGYTL.

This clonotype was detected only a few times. The CDR3 reads CASSSPTYILGDTQYF. The CDR3 nucleotides read TGTGCCAGCAGCTCCCCGACTTATATTCTCGGAGATACGCAGTATTTT. This chain uses TRBV11-3 with TRBJ2-3; D ambiguous. CDR3 length: 16 amino acids. Germline V lookup: CDR1 SGHNT, CDR2 YENEEA. Trimming left V 4 bases short and J 5 bases short, with 19 bases between. Supplemented by reference TRBV11-3 and TRBJ2-3, the full variable domain reads EAGVVQSPRYKIIEKKQPVAFWCNPISGHNTLYWYLQNLGQGPELLIRYENEEAVDDSQLPKDRFSAERLKGVDSTLKIQPAELGDSAVYLCASSSPTYILGDTQYFGPGTRLTVL.

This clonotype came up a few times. Here the CDR3 DNA reads TGTGCCAGCGAAGGCCTGAGCGACGAGCAGTACTTC. Translation gives CASEGLSDEQYF. The rearrangement links TRBV3-1 to TRBJ2-7; D remains ambiguous. V was shortened by 8 bases and J by 5 bases, with 13 bases between the two germline ends. CDR1 LGHDT and CDR2 YNNKEL come from the germline V gene (reference sequence). The CDR3 has 12 residues.

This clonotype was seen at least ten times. CDR3 nucleotides: TGTGCCAGCAGCTTTATCGCCGGGTGGGTAGCGGGGGACCTTCACCCTAGCACAGATACGCAGTATTTT. Translation gives CASSFIAGWVAGDLHPSTDTQYF. V is TRBV7-8 and J is TRBJ2-3; 9 bases fit TRBD2. The CDR3 consists of 23 residues. V was clipped by 3 bases and J by 0 bases; unmatched bases: 25. The germline gives CDR1 SGHVS, CDR2 FQNEAQ.

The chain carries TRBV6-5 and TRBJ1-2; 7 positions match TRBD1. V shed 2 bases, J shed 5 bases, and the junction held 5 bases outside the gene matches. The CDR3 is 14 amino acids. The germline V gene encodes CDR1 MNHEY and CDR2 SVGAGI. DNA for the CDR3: TGTGCCAGCAGTTACGGGGACAGTCGATATGGCTACACCTTC. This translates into CASSYGDSRYGYTF.

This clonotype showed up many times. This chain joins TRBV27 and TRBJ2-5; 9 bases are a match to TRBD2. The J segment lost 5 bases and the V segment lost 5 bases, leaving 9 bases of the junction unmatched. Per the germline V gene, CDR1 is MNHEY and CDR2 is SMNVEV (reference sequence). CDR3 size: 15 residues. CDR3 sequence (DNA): TGTGCCAGCAGTCGGGCGGCTAGCGGGAAGGAGACCCAGTACTTC. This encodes CASSRAASGKETQYF.

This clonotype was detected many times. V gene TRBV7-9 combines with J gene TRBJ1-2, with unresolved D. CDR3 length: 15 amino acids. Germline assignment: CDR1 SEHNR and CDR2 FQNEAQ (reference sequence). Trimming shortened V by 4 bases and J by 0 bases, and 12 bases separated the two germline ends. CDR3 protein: CASSYLTETNYGYTF. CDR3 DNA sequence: TGTGCCAGCAGCTACTTGACGGAAACTAACTATGGCTACACCTTC.

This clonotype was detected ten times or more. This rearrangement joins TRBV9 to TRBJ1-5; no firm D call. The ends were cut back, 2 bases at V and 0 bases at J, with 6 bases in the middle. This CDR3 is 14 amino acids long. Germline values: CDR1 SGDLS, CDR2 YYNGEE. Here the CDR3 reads CASSVRDSNQPQHF. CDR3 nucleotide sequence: TGTGCCAGCAGCGTCAGAGATAGCAATCAGCCCCAGCATTTT.